The 32 T cell receptor beta chains reported below all come from one sample, sequenced in a study of CD8 T cells in ankylosing spondylitis (dated by TCRdb to 2017 to 2019). Library prep was done by 5' RACE. Sequencing instrument: Illumina HiSeq 2500. The public reads were run again by TCRdb, first through fastp at Q25 and then through MiXCR, and only productive beta chains were kept. Rows with one shared CDR3 protein collapse into an entry with the most common genes and DNA. The sample table records a few hundred thousand distinct CDR3 sequences; 15% to 20% of these occur just once. The ten largest make up over 25% of the sample. Sequenced sample: blood, either unsorted or a sorted T cell fraction (not recorded which). Every receptor here comes from a male donor with ankylosing spondylitis or in good health (not recorded which).

There are a few counts of this clonotype. The chain joins TRBV5-4 to TRBJ2-7; D gene unclear. Trimming pared 3 bases from V and 3 bases from J, leaving 10 bases between. Germline V gene data show CDR1 as SGHNT and CDR2 as YYREEE (reference sequence). The length of the CDR3 is 13 residues. The CDR3 bases are TGTGCCAGCAGCTCCCAGCCGAACTACGAGCAGTACTTC. It is translated as CASSSQPNYEQYF.

The CDR3 DNA follows: TGCGCCAGCAGTACCGGGGCCACAGATACGCAGTATTTT. It is translated as CASSTGATDTQYF. The V and J genes are TRBV10-1 and TRBJ2-3; either TRBD1 or TRBD2 may fit D (5 bases each). From germline, CDR1 is WNHNN and CDR2 SYGVQD (reference sequence). This CDR3 contains 13 residues. Deletions cut 5 bases from V and 2 bases from J, with 8 bases between.

V gene TRBV14 combines with J gene TRBJ2-7; no reliable D call. Per the germline V gene, CDR1 is SGHDN and CDR2 is FVKESK. The CDR3 sequence is 12 residues long. V gave up 3 bases and J gave up 4 bases, with 7 bases separating them. The DNA of the CDR3 is TGTGCCAGCAGCCACCTTGGTTACGAGCAGTACTTC. As protein: CASSHLGYEQYF.

This clonotype was seen only a few times. The rearrangement joins TRBV29-1 to TRBJ2-1, with 7 nucleotides matching TRBD1. CDR1 is SQVTM, CDR2 ANQGSEA, per germline. V lost 6 bases to trimming and J lost 8 bases; unmatched junction nucleotides: 13. The CDR3 spans 14 residues. The CDR3 loop reads CSVDGTAFGDEQFF. Here the CDR3 DNA reads TGCAGCGTGGACGGGACAGCGTTTGGGGATGAGCAGTTCTTC.

V gene TRBV12-3 or TRBV12-4 combines with J gene TRBJ1-2, with a possible D match to TRBD1 (6 bases). The CDR3 runs to 14 residues. V lost 0 bases and J lost 7, with 12 bases in between. CDR3 sequence: CASSLAAGASGYTF. The CDR3 region has the DNA TGTGCCAGCAGTTTAGCGGCAGGGGCGAGTGGCTACACCTTC.

This rearrangement joins TRBV6-5 to TRBJ2-2, with 9 bases identical to TRBD2. CDR1 is MNHEY, CDR2 SVGAGI, per germline. The ends lost 4 bases at V and 3 bases at J; junction bases unmatched: 6. There are 16 residues in the CDR3. The CDR3 DNA reads TGTGCCAGCAGTTGCGGCGCGGGAGGGCACACCGGGGAGCTGTTTTTT. Encoded protein: CASSCGAGGHTGELFF.

This clonotype appeared many times. This chain links TRBV4-2 with TRBJ2-2, with 8 bases matching TRBD2. After removal of 3 bases from V and 2 bases from J, the junction contained 17 bases not matched to a gene. This CDR3 has 20 residues. The V gene's germline CDR1 is LGHNA and CDR2 YNFKEQ. The CDR3 nucleotides are TGTGCCAGCAGCCAGGACGCTATTTTGAGCGGGGGAATTAACACCGGGGAGCTGTTTTTT. It yields the protein CASSQDAILSGGINTGELFF.

The chain has TRBV20-1 and TRBJ2-1, with 9 bases that match TRBD2. CDR3 size: 17 residues. The germline CDR1 and CDR2 sequences are DFQATT and SNEGSKA (reference sequence). J was trimmed by 7 bases and V by 3 bases; bases with no gene match: 16. The CDR3 region is CSASPAGIAGDKNEQFF. For the CDR3, the DNA is TGCAGTGCTAGCCCGGCAGGGATAGCGGGAGATAAGAATGAGCAGTTCTTC.

This clonotype showed up many times. The genes are TRBV6-2 or TRBV6-3 and TRBJ2-3; D is perhaps TRBD2 (5 bases). This CDR3 comprises 13 residues. Germline loops: CDR1 MNHEY, CDR2 SVGEGT. Trimming left V 8 bases short and J 1 base short, with 10 bases between. The CDR3 loop is CASRGSGTDTQYF. DNA for the CDR3: TGTGCCAGCCGGGGTTCCGGCACAGATACGCAGTATTTT.

This clonotype occurred many times. The rearrangement uses TRBV29-1 and TRBJ2-1, with 7 bases identical to TRBD2. Germline V lookup: CDR1 SQVTM, CDR2 ANQGSEA. This CDR3 contains 14 residues. CDR3 sequence (DNA): TGCGGAATGGCGGGAGAACTTGCCTACAATGAGCAGTTCTTC. Protein: CGMAGELAYNEQFF.

CDR3 amino acids: CASSQVAGLELYEQYF. The CDR3 nucleotides read TGCGCCAGCAGCCAAGTCGCAGGACTCGAACTCTACGAGCAGTACTTC. The V call is TRBV4-1, the J call TRBJ2-7; perhaps TRBD2 as D (5 bases). V was shortened by 1 base and J by 3 bases, with 16 bases between the two germline ends. The length of the CDR3 is 16 residues. Per germline, CDR1 MGHRA and CDR2 YSYEKL.

In regard to this clonotype: The germline gene is not matched at one end of the junction; a read error may be the cause. V gene TRBV6-2 or TRBV6-3 combines with J gene TRBJ2-1; D remains unclear. Germline V gives CDR1 MNHEY, CDR2 SVGEGT. The length of the CDR3 is 14 residues. The CDR3 region has the DNA TGTGCCAGCAGTTTGGGTTTGGAATACAATGAGCTGTTCTTC. This translates into CASSLGLEYNELFF.

This rearrangement joins TRBV14 to TRBJ2-1; 7 bases fit TRBD2. The CDR3 length is 16 residues. The V segment lost 1 base and the J segment 5 bases; nucleotides outside the gene matches: 8. Per germline, CDR1 SGHDN and CDR2 FVKESK. The CDR3 DNA sequence: TGTGCCAGCAGCCAAGGGTTAGCGGGTATCCACAATGAGCAGTTCTTC. It is translated as CASSQGLAGIHNEQFF.

V is TRBV18 and J is TRBJ2-6; TRBD1 matches at 7 bases. The ends lost 3 bases at V and 0 bases at J; junction bases unmatched: 5. CDR3 length: 17 amino acids. The V gene's germline CDR1 is KGHSH and CDR2 LQKENI. CDR3 protein: CASSPGTELSGANVLTF. The CDR3 DNA is TGTGCCAGCTCACCGGGGACAGAACTCTCTGGGGCCAACGTCCTGACTTTC.

The rearrangement joins TRBV5-1 to TRBJ1-1; D unresolved. Per the germline V gene, CDR1 is SGHRS and CDR2 is YFSETQ. V was shortened by 2 bases and J by 2 bases, with 7 bases between the two germline ends. This CDR3 contains 13 residues. CDR3 amino acids: CASSFEGNTEAFF. CDR3 coding DNA: TGCGCCAGCAGCTTCGAGGGTAACACTGAAGCTTTCTTT.

The chain links TRBV7-8 to TRBJ2-1, with TRBD2 as a possible D gene (5 bases). Germline values: CDR1 SGHVS, CDR2 FQNEAQ. Trimming pared 3 bases from V and 7 bases from J, leaving 13 bases between. This CDR3 spans 14 amino acids. As DNA, the CDR3 is TGTGCCAGCAGCTTCGGGGTGGCGCAAAATGAGCAGTTCTTC. Amino acids: CASSFGVAQNEQFF.

The chain is built from TRBV19 and TRBJ1-2; 9 bases line up with TRBD1. V shed 7 bases, J shed 6 bases, and the junction held 9 bases outside the gene matches. Germline CDR1 LNHDA, CDR2 SQIVND (reference sequence). This CDR3 is 14 amino acids long. CDR3 sequence: CASKVRDREDGYTF. The CDR3 region has the DNA TGTGCCAGTAAAGTCCGGGACAGGGAGGATGGCTACACCTTC.

The genes are TRBV14 and TRBJ1-2; 11 nucleotides agree with TRBD1. CDR1 is SGHDN and CDR2 is FVKESK in the germline V gene. The CDR3 sequence is 15 residues long. The V and J ends lost 4 bases and 4 bases, in that order; junction bases with no gene match: 5. This CDR3 is CASSPRTGGFYGYTF. In nucleotides, the CDR3 is TGTGCCAGCAGCCCCAGGACAGGGGGCTTCTATGGCTACACCTTC. The variable domain in full, with the rest retrieved from reference TRBV14 and TRBJ1-2, is EAGVTQFPSHSVIEKGQTVTLRCDPISGHDNLYWYRRVMGKEIKFLLHFVKESKQDESGMPNNRFLAERTGGTYSTLKVQPAELEDSGVYFCASSPRTGGFYGYTFGSGTRLTVV.

This clonotype occurred a few times. This chain uses TRBV12-3 or TRBV12-4 with TRBJ2-7, with D perhaps TRBD1 (6 bases). The CDR3 covers 14 residues. V lost 4 bases to trimming and J lost 3 bases, with 13 bases between them. The CDR3 here is CASSSSTGHYEQYF. The CDR3 DNA follows: TGTGCCAGCAGTTCATCGACAGGACACTACGAGCAGTACTTC.

This clonotype has at least ten counts. V is TRBV10-3 and J is TRBJ2-3; 13 bases agree with TRBD2. This CDR3 is built from 17 residues. Germline V gives CDR1 ENHRY, CDR2 SYGVKD. V was pared by 7 bases and J by 0 bases, with 7 bases of the junction left unmatched. Here the CDR3 DNA reads TGTGCCATCATCCCCGGGACTAGCGGGACTAGCACAGATACGCAGTATTTT. Translated, it gives CAIIPGTSGTSTDTQYF.

The sample holds a few counts of this clonotype. This chain links TRBV19 with TRBJ2-1; TRBD2 aligns across 8 bases. From germline, CDR1 is LNHDA and CDR2 SQIVND (reference sequence). After removal of 7 bases from V and 6 bases from J, the junction contained 11 bases not matched to a gene. The CDR3 loop spans 15 amino acids. As DNA, the CDR3 is TGTGCCAGTAATCCGGGACTAGTGGGTTCCAATGAGCAGTTCTTC. As protein: CASNPGLVGSNEQFF.

V and J are TRBV29-1 and TRBJ2-1; perhaps D is TRBD1 or TRBD2 (5 bases each). CDR3 length: 14 amino acids. Germline CDR1 and CDR2: SQVTM and ANQGSEA. The V and J ends lost 3 bases and 7 bases respectively, with 16 bases between them. CDR3 protein: CSVDTGTGWNEQFF. The CDR3 DNA follows: TGCAGCGTTGACACCGGGACCGGGTGGAATGAGCAGTTCTTC.

The chain employs TRBV20-1 and TRBJ2-7; TRBD2 might be the D (5 bases). CDR1 is DFQATT, CDR2 SNEGSKA, per germline (reference sequence). With 6 bases removed from V and 3 bases from J, the gap between germline ends came to 15 bases. The CDR3 extends over 13 amino acids. CDR3 amino acids: CSATPAGVYEQYF. The CDR3 nucleotides are TGCAGTGCCACGCCGGCGGGCGTCTACGAGCAGTACTTC.

V gene TRBV5-8 combines with J gene TRBJ1-2, with D hard to call. V was pared by 5 bases and J by 4 bases, with 15 bases between. The CDR3 contains 14 residues. In germline, CDR1 is SGHTS, CDR2 YDEGEE. DNA of the CDR3: TGTGCCAGCAGTCTCGGCGAGACCTTCTATGGCTACACCTTC. Translating it yields CASSLGETFYGYTF. Full variable domain (rest looked up from reference TRBV5-8 and TRBJ1-2): EAGVTQSPTHLIKTRGQQATLRCSPISGHTSVYWYQQALGLGLQFLLWYDEGEERNRGNFPPRFSGRQFPNYSSELNVNALELEDSALYLCASSLGETFYGYTFGSGTRLTVV.

In this sample, this clonotype turned up many times. The V call is TRBV7-8, the J call TRBJ1-5, with D perhaps TRBD1 (5 bases). CDR3 length equals 16 residues. V lost 5 bases to trimming and J lost 0 bases, with 14 bases between them. The germline CDR1 and CDR2 sequences are SGHVS and FQNEAQ. CDR3 protein: CASSPIAGVSNQPQHF. CDR3 bases: TGTGCCAGCAGCCCGATAGCGGGGGTTAGCAATCAGCCCCAGCATTTT.

V is TRBV20-1 and J is TRBJ2-5; D is unresolved. The CDR3 loop spans 13 amino acids. The germline gives CDR1 DFQATT, CDR2 SNEGSKA (reference sequence). The ends were cut back, 3 bases at V and 0 bases at J, with 8 bases in the middle. Here the CDR3 reads CSARPLYQETQYF. CDR3 nucleotide sequence: TGCAGTGCTAGGCCGCTGTACCAAGAGACCCAGTACTTC.

This clonotype showed up many times. The chain recombines TRBV27 with TRBJ2-7; D is unclear. Trimming shortened V by 2 bases and J by 12 bases, and 20 bases separated the two germline ends. From germline, CDR1 is MNHEY and CDR2 SMNVEV (reference sequence). The CDR3 contains 14 residues. The CDR3 bases are TGTGCCAGCAGTTTAGGAGACACCACGACGGACCTGTACTTC. It encodes CASSLGDTTTDLYF.

CDR3 amino acids: CASSQPGLALNTQYF. The CDR3 nucleotides are TGTGCCAGCAGTCAACCGGGACTAGCTCTAAATACGCAGTATTTT. The chain couples TRBV7-9 to TRBJ2-3; 9 positions match TRBD2. Germline CDR1 and CDR2: SEHNR and FQNEAQ (reference sequence). The CDR3 covers 15 residues. V shed 6 bases, J shed 7 bases, and the junction held 11 bases outside the gene matches. Full variable domain (missing parts from reference TRBV7-9 and TRBJ2-3): DTGVSQNPRHKITKRGQNVTFRCDPISEHNRLYWYRQTLGQGPEFLTYFQNEAQLEKSRLLSDRFSAERPKGSFSTLEIQRTEQGDSAMYLCASSQPGLALNTQYFGPGTRLTVL.

The chain is built from TRBV4-2 and TRBJ2-5; 8 bases fit TRBD1. Germline loops: CDR1 LGHNA, CDR2 YNFKEQ. This CDR3 region has 16 residues. The ends lost 5 bases at V and 3 bases at J; junction bases unmatched: 11. CDR3 DNA: TGTGCCAGCAGCACTCGACAGGGGCAATTCAAAGAGACCCAGTACTTC. It is translated as CASSTRQGQFKETQYF.

The chain combines TRBV28 with TRBJ2-7; weak D call: TRBD2 (6 bases). The germline CDR1 and CDR2 sequences are MDHEN and SYDVKM. Trimming cost V 5 bases and J 7 bases, with 18 bases left between them. This CDR3 comprises 14 residues. The CDR3 coding sequence is TGTGCCAGCAGTCTCCGGACTACCCGGTGGGAGCAGTACTTC. Its protein is CASSLRTTRWEQYF.

V is TRBV9 and J is TRBJ2-1, with 9 bases lining up with TRBD1. CDR3 length equals 16 residues. Trimming took 2 bases from V and 2 from J; bases not matched to a gene: 5. Per germline, CDR1 SGDLS and CDR2 YYNGEE. The CDR3, as DNA: TGTGCCAGCAGCGTTACAGGGGGCTTTACCTACAATGAGCAGTTCTTC. It codes for CASSVTGGFTYNEQFF. The variable domain in full, completed from reference TRBV9 and TRBJ2-1, reads DSGVTQTPKHLITATGQRVTLRCSPRSGDLSVYWYQQSLDQGLQFLIQYYNGEERAKGNILERFSAQQFPDLHSELNLSSLELGDSALYFCASSVTGGFTYNEQFFGPGTRLTVL.

This clonotype was counted many times. J is TRBJ2-1 and V is TRBV29-1, with no clear D. The CDR3 loop spans 10 amino acids. The V gene lost 7 bases and the J gene lost 10 bases, with 11 bases spanning the gap. Looked up from germline, CDR1 is SQVTM and CDR2 is ANQGSEA. CDR3 DNA: TGCAGCGCCCCCGGAAAGGAGCAGTTCTTC. Encoded protein: CSAPGKEQFF.